A single T cell receptor (beta chain) is shown here with its context. The source of the sample is a study of blood T cell repertoires in COVID-19. Germline V CDR1 and CDR2: SGHTA, FQGTGA. The V end lost 3 bases, the J end lost 4 bases, and 11 bases lay between the germline ends. The length of the CDR3 is 14 residues. Assay used: immunoSEQ multiplex PCR; TCRdb lists only in-frame clones, some missing. The sample carries 250,000 or so clones, roughly four fifths recorded once. The rearrangement links TRBV7-3 to TRBJ2-3; a weak D match, TRBD2 (5 bases). Sample: PBMCs or T cells enriched from blood (not recorded which). The origin of this receptor is a woman in her thirties or forties who had been exposed to COVID-19. The DNA of the CDR3 is TGTGCCAGCAGCTTCCTTCCGAGGGCAGATACGCAGTATTTT. Its translation: CASSFLPRADTQYF.